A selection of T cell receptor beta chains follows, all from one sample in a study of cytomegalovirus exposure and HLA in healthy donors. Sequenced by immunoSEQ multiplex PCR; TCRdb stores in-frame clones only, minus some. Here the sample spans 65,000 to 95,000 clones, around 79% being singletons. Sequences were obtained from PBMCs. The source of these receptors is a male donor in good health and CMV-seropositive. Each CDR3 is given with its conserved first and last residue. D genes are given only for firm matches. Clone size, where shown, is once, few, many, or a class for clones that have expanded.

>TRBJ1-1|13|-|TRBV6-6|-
CASSREMNTEAFF
TGTGCCAGCAGTCGGGAGATGAACACTGAAGCTTTCTTT
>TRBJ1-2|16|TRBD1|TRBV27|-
CASSSIPGTGPLGYTF
TGTGCCAGCAGTTCCATACCCGGGACAGGCCCCCTTGGCTACACCTTC
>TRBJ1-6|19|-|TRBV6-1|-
CASSGEGRLTSSYNSPLHF
TGTGCCAGCAGTGGAGAAGGCAGGCTGACTAGCTCCTATAATTCACCCCTCCACTTT
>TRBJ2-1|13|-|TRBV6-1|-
CASSEGRRDEQFF
TGTGCCAGCAGTGAAGGTCGACGGGATGAGCAGTTCTTC
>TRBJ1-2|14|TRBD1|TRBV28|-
CASSSGGALSGYTF
TGTGCCAGCAGTTCAGGGGGCGCGCTTTCGGGCTACACCTTC
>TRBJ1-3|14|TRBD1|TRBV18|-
CASSPRGPRNTIYF
TGTGCCAGCTCACCAAGGGGGCCGCGAAACACCATATATTTT
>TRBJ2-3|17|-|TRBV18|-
CASSPMLGGTSTDTQYF
TGTGCCAGCTCACCAATGCTAGGGGGAACTAGCACAGATACGCAGTATTTT
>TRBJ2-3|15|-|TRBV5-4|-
CASSRSGGQGDTQYF
TGTGCCAGCAGCAGATCCGGGGGGCAGGGAGATACGCAGTATTTT
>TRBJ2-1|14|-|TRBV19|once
CASRGLAGHNEQFF
TGTGCCAGTAGAGGGCTAGCCGGCCACAATGAGCAGTTCTTC
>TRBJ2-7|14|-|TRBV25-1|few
CASTRRTISYEQYF
TGTGCCAGTACAAGGCGGACTATCTCCTACGAGCAGTACTTC
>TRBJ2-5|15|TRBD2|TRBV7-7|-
CASSIAGADGETQYF
TGTGCTAGCAGCATAGCGGGAGCGGACGGGGAGACCCAGTACTTC
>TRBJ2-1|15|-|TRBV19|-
CASDPRGARYNEQFF
TGTGCCAGCGACCCTCGGGGGGCTCGATACAATGAGCAGTTCTTC
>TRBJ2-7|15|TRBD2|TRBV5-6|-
CASSLDTSGPYEQYF
TGTGCCAGCAGCTTGGATACTAGCGGACCCTACGAGCAGTACTTC
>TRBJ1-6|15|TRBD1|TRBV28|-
CASSPRGSGNSPLHF
TGTGCCAGCAGTCCCAGGGGGTCTGGTAATTCACCCCTCCACTTT
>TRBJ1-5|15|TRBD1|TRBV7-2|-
CASRRETGGYQPQHF
TGTGCCAGCAGGAGAGAGACAGGGGGCTATCAGCCCCAGCATTTT
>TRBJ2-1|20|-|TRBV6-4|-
CATTNPGRPRAPRRGNEQFF
TGTGCCACCACAAACCCAGGAAGGCCGAGGGCGCCCCGGCGGGGCAATGAGCAGTTCTTC
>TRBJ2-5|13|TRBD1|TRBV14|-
CASNPGQEETQYF
TGTGCCAGCAACCCGGGACAGGAAGAGACCCAGTACTTC
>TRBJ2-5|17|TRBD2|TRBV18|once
CASSPQPSQRGEETQYF
TGTGCCAGCTCACCACAGCCGTCGCAGCGGGGTGAAGAGACCCAGTACTTC
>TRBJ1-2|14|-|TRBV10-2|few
CASSEQGSRYGYTF
TGCGCCAGCAGTGAGCAGGGGTCTCGCTATGGCTACACCTTC
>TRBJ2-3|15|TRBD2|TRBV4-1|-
CASSRTSGDTDTQYF
TGCGCCAGCAGCCGGACTAGCGGGGACACAGATACGCAGTATTTT
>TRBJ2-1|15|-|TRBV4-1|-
CASSQDTGEYNEQFF
TGCGCCAGCAGCCAAGACACGGGGGAGTACAATGAGCAGTTCTTC
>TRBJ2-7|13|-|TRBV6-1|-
CASVSESSYEQYF
TGTGCCAGCGTATCGGAGTCGTCCTACGAGCAGTACTTC
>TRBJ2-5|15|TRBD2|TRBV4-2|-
CASSQVWTSEGTQYF
TGTGCCAGCAGCCAAGTATGGACTAGCGAAGGGACCCAGTACTTC
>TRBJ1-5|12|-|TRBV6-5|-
CASSQGNQPQHF
TGTGCCAGCAGTCAGGGAAATCAGCCCCAGCATTTT
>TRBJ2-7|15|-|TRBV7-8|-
CASSLFDRFSYEQYF
TGTGCCAGCAGCTTATTCGACAGATTCTCCTACGAGCAGTACTTC